The TCR beta chain described here comes from a study of metastatic and nonmetastatic thyroid tumors. Across the study: Comparative analysis of repertoires was undertaken across blood and tumor or nodule tissue obtained from malignant and benign thyroid patients.

Each patient came to thyroid surgery without any prior treatment (of any kind). Original processing notes: The study took CDR3 differences across clinicopathological groups and made a distant-metastasis classifier for papillary thyroid cancer from them. TCRdb re-called clones from the PCR reads using MiXCR. TCRdb's processing, not the authors' own work, is the source of the V and J calls. The table lists 15,000 or so clones, approximately 25% of them singletons, with less than 15% in the top ten. Overall study findings and caveats: Significantly greater TCR beta diversity was reportedly found in malignant thyroid tumors than in benign nodules (in blood and tumor).

The table lists this clone with a few counts. The antigen remains unidentified. The CDR3 covers 15 residues. V was clipped by 4 bases and J by 1 base, with 13 bases between them. CDR1 is MDHEN and CDR2 is SYDVKM in the germline V gene. This clonotype was sampled from a female donor with papillary thyroid cancer or a benign thyroid nodule (not recorded which). Some clones in this sample may be carry-over from other donors' samples. The sample taken for sequencing was adjacent normal tissue. The rearrangement uses TRBV28 and TRBJ1-1, with D perhaps matching TRBD1 (6 bases). The CDR3 region has the DNA TGTGCCAGCAGTTACGGGCAGGGGAGGAACACTGAAGCTTTCTTT. It specifies CASSYGQGRNTEAFF.